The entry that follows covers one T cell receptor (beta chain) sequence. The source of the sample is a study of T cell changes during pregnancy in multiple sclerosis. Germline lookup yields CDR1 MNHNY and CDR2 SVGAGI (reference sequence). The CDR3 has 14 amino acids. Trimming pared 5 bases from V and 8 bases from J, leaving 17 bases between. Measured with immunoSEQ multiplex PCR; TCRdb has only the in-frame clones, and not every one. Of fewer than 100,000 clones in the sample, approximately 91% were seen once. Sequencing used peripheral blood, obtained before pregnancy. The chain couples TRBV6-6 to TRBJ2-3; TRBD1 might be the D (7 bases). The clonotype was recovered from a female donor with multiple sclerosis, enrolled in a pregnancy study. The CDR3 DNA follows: TGTGCCAGCAGTCTCGGGACAGTTAGCGGTACGCAGTATTTT. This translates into CASSLGTVSGTQYF.